This TCR beta chain is drawn from a study of T cell responses to AZD1222 COVID-19 vaccine. Germline CDR1 is SGHTA and CDR2 is FQGTGA. There are 14 residues in the CDR3. The V end was cut by 6 bases, the J end by 5 bases, with 14 bases between. Libraries were prepared by immunoSEQ multiplex PCR; TCRdb keeps only in-frame clonotypes and omits some of them. The sample includes about 55,000 clones, roughly 80% seen only once; the top ten take roughly 5.2%. Concerning this clone itself: Its specificity is not known.

Findings of the study overall: Across the whole spike, CD4 TCRs peaked at regions 160-218 and 743-854. Elevations in Spike-specific TCR breadth and depth followed administration of two AZD1222 doses.

Material: peripheral blood, obtained 28 days after the second AZD1222 dose. This sequence originates from an adult who received the AZD1222 COVID-19 vaccine. V usage is TRBV7-3 and J usage is TRBJ2-1; D is possibly TRBD1 (6 bases). Here the CDR3 reads CASRRDTLHNEQFF. CDR3 DNA sequence: TGTGCCAGCAGGAGGGACACCTTACACAATGAGCAGTTCTTC.